These 20 T cell receptor beta chains came from one sample sequenced in a study of monozygotic twins with inflammatory bowel disease. TCRdb re-called the 5' RACE reads, yielding one record per CDR3 amino acid sequence without DNA. The table for this sample gives fewer than 550,000 distinct CDR3 sequences. Sequencing used blood. The source is a human donor with ulcerative colitis or Crohn's disease, or a healthy co-twin of an affected twin (not recorded which).

This rearrangement joins TRBV4-3 to TRBJ2-7. This CDR3 region has 13 residues. Germline V gene data show CDR1 as LGHNA and CDR2 as YSLEER. This chain's CDR3 is CASSQAETYEQYF.

The V gene is TRBV5-1, the J gene TRBJ2-5. Germline values: CDR1 SGHRS, CDR2 YFSETQ. The CDR3 is made up of 17 amino acids. The CDR3 sequence is CASSLEGGRSSSETQYF.

The chain recombines TRBV7-2 with TRBJ1-2; the D call of TRBD1 rests on TCRdb alone, since no DNA is present to check it. This CDR3 has 14 amino acids. Germline V gene lookup returns CDR1 SGHTA and CDR2 FQGNSA. The chain's CDR3 is CASSPRLTGIDYTF.

The rearrangement uses TRBV15 and TRBJ1-5. CDR3 length: 15 amino acids. The V gene's germline CDR1 is LNHNV and CDR2 YYDKDF (reference sequence). The CDR3 sequence is CATSRVPGSNQPQHF.

The chain carries TRBV5-1 and TRBJ1-1. CDR3 length: 12 amino acids. Germline assignment: CDR1 SGHRS and CDR2 YFSETQ. This chain's CDR3 is CASSDGFTEAFF.

This chain's CDR3 is CASSPLAAGELFF. The chain combines TRBV7-3 with TRBJ2-2; TCRdb names TRBD2, which stays unverified in the absence of DNA. The germline V gene encodes CDR1 SGHTA and CDR2 FQGTGA. The CDR3 spans 13 residues. The complete variable domain, with remaining parts taken from reference TRBV7-3 and TRBJ2-2, reads GAGVSQTPSNKVTEKGKYVELRCDPISGHTALYWYRQSLGQGPEFLIYFQGTGAADDSGLPNDRFFAVRPEGSVSTLKIQRTERGDSAVYLCASSPLAAGELFFGEGSRLTVL.

The V call is TRBV5-6, the J call TRBJ2-3; the TCRdb D gene call, TRBD2, has no DNA to confirm it. The CDR3 sequence is 15 residues long. In germline, CDR1 is SGHDT, CDR2 YYEEEE. The CDR3 region is CASSLGGKGTDTQYF.

The chain couples TRBV5-1 to TRBJ2-5; TCRdb picks TRBD2, but there is no DNA to check that call. The germline V gene encodes CDR1 SGHRS and CDR2 YFSETQ. The CDR3 extends over 13 amino acids. The CDR3 here is CASNGRAQETQYF.

The rearrangement links TRBV7-2 to TRBJ2-1. This CDR3 region has 11 residues. Germline V lookup: CDR1 SGHTA, CDR2 FQGNSA. CDR3 protein: CASSLRDAKFF.

This chain links TRBV5-6 with TRBJ2-7; no DNA is available, so the TRBD1 call from TCRdb remains unchecked. There are 12 residues in the CDR3. Germline CDR1 SGHDT, CDR2 YYEEEE. The CDR3 is CASSFGTGEQYF.

This chain joins TRBV5-1 and TRBJ1-2; the D call of TRBD1 rests on TCRdb alone, since no DNA is present to check it. CDR1 is SGHRS, CDR2 YFSETQ, per germline. The CDR3 consists of 15 residues. The CDR3 sequence: CASSLERGSNYGYTF.

This chain joins TRBV25-1 and TRBJ2-7; TCRdb outputs TRBD1, but without DNA this stays unchecked. The length of the CDR3 is 14 residues. Germline V gene sequence: CDR1 MGHDK, CDR2 SYGVNS. Here the CDR3 reads CASSKPGGAYEQYF.

This chain links TRBV18 with TRBJ1-2; TCRdb designates TRBD1, a call that cannot be tested without DNA. CDR3 length: 15 residues. CDR1 and CDR2 from the germline V gene are KGHSH and LQKENI. CDR3 sequence reads: CASSPLPRLDYGYTF.

This chain links TRBV28 with TRBJ2-1; TCRdb returns TRBD2, unconfirmable since there is no DNA. The V gene's germline CDR1 is MDHEN and CDR2 SYDVKM. This CDR3 contains 15 residues. The CDR3 is CASSPGGGLFNEQFF.

The chain carries TRBV20-1 and TRBJ2-3; TCRdb names TRBD2, which stays unverified in the absence of DNA. This CDR3 contains 17 residues. Germline V lookup: CDR1 DFQATT, CDR2 SNEGSKA (reference sequence). The CDR3 here is CSARGASGGTSTDTQYF.

V gene TRBV19 combines with J gene TRBJ1-2; TCRdb selects TRBD1, and the lack of DNA leaves this call unchecked. CDR3 length: 14 residues. Per the germline V gene, CDR1 is LNHDA and CDR2 is SQIVND (reference sequence). The CDR3 sequence: CASSASWTGYGYTF.

The chain couples TRBV19 to TRBJ2-1; TCRdb indicates TRBD2, and absent DNA this call remains unverified. Germline-derived CDR1 and CDR2 are LNHDA and SQIVND (reference sequence). The CDR3 has 15 residues. The CDR3 loop reads CASTELAGVANEQFF.

The CDR3 spells CSAFTSGGKYEQYF. The chain carries TRBV20-1 and TRBJ2-7; without DNA, the TCRdb call of TRBD2 cannot be checked. The CDR3 is 14 amino acids. CDR1 and CDR2 (germline): DFQATT, SNEGSKA (reference sequence).

V usage is TRBV4-1 and J usage is TRBJ1-1. The length of the CDR3 is 14 residues. Germline-derived CDR1 and CDR2 are MGHRA and YSYEKL. This CDR3 reads CASSQVGQGSRAFF.

This chain links TRBV7-3 with TRBJ2-2; TCRdb picks TRBD2, but there is no DNA to check that call. This CDR3 has 14 amino acids. Germline V gene sequence: CDR1 SGHTA, CDR2 FQGTGA. The CDR3: CASSSGPLAGELFF.